The next 30 T cell receptor beta chains were all read from a single sample in a study of Ad26.COV2.S vaccination and SARS-CoV-2 variants. The treatment here: around 19 received Ad26.COV2.S at low or high dose, single or two shots; about 5 received placebo; per-sample allocation not given. At day 63 after the first vaccine or placebo injection, samples were drawn. The data were produced by immunoSEQ multiplex PCR, yet TCRdb's version contains in-frame clones alone and is incomplete. The table includes hundreds of thousands of clones, roughly 90% detected once. This specimen consisted of peripheral blood, obtained in a trial of Ad26.COV2.S vaccine versus placebo. These receptors all come from a person aged 18-65 years who received the Ad26.COV2.S COVID-19 vaccine or a placebo.

This clone occurred a few times. V is TRBV7-8 and J is TRBJ1-6; 7 nucleotides align to TRBD1. V was clipped by 2 bases and J by 7 bases; unmatched bases: 11. The CDR3 sequence is 17 residues long. Germline values: CDR1 SGHVS, CDR2 FQNEAQ. CDR3 nucleotides: TGTGCCAGCAGCTTAAGGAGCCGACAGGGAAAAAATTCACCCCTCCACTTT. Its protein is CASSLRSRQGKNSPLHF.

This chain joins TRBV27 and TRBJ2-7, with D perhaps matching TRBD1 or TRBD2 (5 bases each). The CDR3 consists of 15 residues. Germline V CDR1 and CDR2: MNHEY, SMNVEV (reference sequence). V lost 6 bases, J lost 6 bases, and 21 bases lay in between. CDR3: CASRGPGRRASEQYF. The CDR3 DNA follows: TGTGCCAGCAGGGGGCCGGGACGTAGAGCGAGCGAGCAGTACTTC.

Worth noting for this clone: This sample also contains other DNA sequences that code for the same CDR3. The CDR3 spells CASSYGGRTEAFF. In nucleotides, the CDR3 is TGTGCCAGCAGTTACGGGGGCCGTACTGAAGCTTTCTTT. The chain uses TRBV6-5 and TRBJ1-1; TRBD1 might be the D (6 bases). This CDR3 has 13 amino acids. V lost 2 bases to trimming and J lost 5 bases, with 9 bases between them. Germline V gives CDR1 MNHEY, CDR2 SVGAGI.

This clone was picked up one time. V usage is TRBV13 and J usage is TRBJ1-6, with D perhaps matching TRBD1 (6 bases). V dropped 4 bases and J dropped 7 bases, with 11 bases sitting between them. This CDR3 is 14 amino acids long. Germline V gene sequence: CDR1 PRHDT, CDR2 FYEKMQ (reference sequence). For the CDR3, the DNA is TGTGCCAGCAGCTCCGGACAGAACAATTCACCCCTCCACTTT. This gives the protein CASSSGQNNSPLHF.

The chain couples TRBV28 to TRBJ1-4; 8 nucleotides match TRBD1. V was clipped by 2 bases and J by 4 bases; unmatched bases: 3. The CDR3 totals 15 residues. The germline V gene has CDR1 MDHEN and CDR2 SYDVKM. The CDR3 nucleotides read TGTGCCAGCAGTTTACAGGGGGCGGATAATGAAAAACTGTTTTTT. It translates to CASSLQGADNEKLFF. The full variable domain, with the rest looked up from reference TRBV28 and TRBJ1-4, is DVKVTQSSRYLVKRTGEKVFLECVQDMDHENMFWYRQDPGLGLRLIYFSYDVKMKEKGDIPEGYSVSREKKERFSLILESASTNQTSMYLCASSLQGADNEKLFFGSGTQLSVL.

The chain carries TRBV5-1 and TRBJ2-7; 9 bases are a match to TRBD1. CDR1 is SGHRS and CDR2 is YFSETQ in the germline V gene. The CDR3 has 15 amino acids. The V segment lost 0 bases and the J segment 1 base; nucleotides outside the gene matches: 2. The DNA for the CDR3 is TGCGCCAGCAGCTTGGGGGACAGGGCATCCTACGAGCAGTACTTC. Translated, it gives CASSLGDRASYEQYF.

The V gene is TRBV12-3 or TRBV12-4, the J gene TRBJ1-5; D perhaps matches TRBD1 (6 bases). V lost 3 bases, J lost 13 bases, and 16 bases lay in between. The CDR3 loop spans 13 amino acids. In DNA form, the CDR3 reads TGTGCCAGCAGTTTGGGTTCAGGGGTATCTCAGCATTTT. Protein sequence: CASSLGSGVSQHF.

The CDR3 here is CASSHPPRDRAYEQYF. CDR3 coding DNA: TGCGCCAGCAGCCACCCCCCCCGGGACAGGGCCTACGAGCAGTACTTC. The V and J genes are TRBV5-1 and TRBJ2-7, with 9 bases identical to TRBD1. V was clipped by 4 bases and J by 2 bases; unmatched bases: 10. Germline assignment: CDR1 SGHRS and CDR2 YFSETQ. The CDR3 covers 16 residues.

In the case of this clone: One end of the junction does not line up with germline, which may come from a read error. The chain recombines TRBV19 with TRBJ2-7; 7 bases are a match to TRBD1. The CDR3 runs 15 residues. Germline loops: CDR1 LNHDA, CDR2 SQIVND (reference sequence). CDR3 sequence: CASSPLVGGSDEQYF. CDR3 nucleotides: TGTGCCAGTAGCCCCCTGGTAGGGGGCTCCGACGAGCAGTACTTC.

The chain combines TRBV5-1 with TRBJ2-5; the D gene is possibly TRBD1 (6 bases). The germline V gene has CDR1 SGHRS and CDR2 YFSETQ. With 4 bases removed from V and 8 bases from J, the gap between germline ends came to 18 bases. This CDR3 contains 14 residues. CDR3 residues: CASSPTQGFDTQYF. The CDR3 DNA sequence: TGCGCCAGCAGCCCCACCCAGGGGTTTGATACCCAGTACTTC.

The chain links TRBV6-5 to TRBJ2-1; TRBD2 matches 7 bases. Trimming took 2 bases from V and 7 from J; bases not matched to a gene: 2. This CDR3 comprises 13 residues. CDR1 is MNHEY and CDR2 is SVGAGI in the germline V gene. The CDR3 DNA reads as TGTGCCAGCAGTTACGTCGGGGGGAATGAGCAGTTCTTC. It is translated as CASSYVGGNEQFF.

This clone was counted between two and nine times. The chain carries TRBV19 and TRBJ1-1; 7 bases map to TRBD1. V gave up 7 bases and J gave up 3 bases; unmatched junction bases: 11. Germline CDR1 LNHDA, CDR2 SQIVND (reference sequence). This CDR3 is 15 amino acids long. The CDR3 spells CASTQGQQGDTEAFF. The CDR3 DNA reads as TGTGCCAGTACCCAGGGACAGCAGGGTGACACTGAAGCTTTCTTT.

The V call is TRBV27, the J call TRBJ2-7, with D uncertain. Germline lookup yields CDR1 MNHEY and CDR2 SMNVEV (reference sequence). This CDR3 has 14 amino acids. The V end lost 5 bases, the J end lost 0 bases, and 11 bases lay between the germline ends. In DNA form, the CDR3 reads TGTGCCAGCAGTCGGAATGGCGACTCCTACGAGCAGTACTTC. Residues: CASSRNGDSYEQYF.

The chain links TRBV12-3 or TRBV12-4 to TRBJ1-4, with D tentatively TRBD1 (6 bases). The CDR3 consists of 13 residues. Trimming removed 1 base at V and 11 bases at J, with 11 bases between. CDR3 in DNA: TGTGCCAGCAGTTTAGATGGACAGTTGAAACTGTTTTTT. This encodes CASSLDGQLKLFF.

J is TRBJ2-7 and V is TRBV11-2; D unclear. Germline V gene lookup returns CDR1 SGHAT and CDR2 FQNNGV. The CDR3 contains 14 residues. Trimming left V 3 bases short and J 3 bases short, with 12 bases between. CDR3 DNA: TGTGCCAGCAGCTTTGGTGGGAAACTCTACGAGCAGTACTTC. It specifies CASSFGGKLYEQYF.

The chain carries TRBV19 and TRBJ1-4, with D maybe TRBD1 (5 bases). The V and J ends lost 9 bases and 5 bases respectively, with 16 bases between them. This CDR3 has 14 residues. Germline CDR1 LNHDA, CDR2 SQIVND (reference sequence). CDR3 bases: TGTGCCAGCTCTGTACAGGCCACGAATGAAAAACTGTTTTTT. Translating gives CASSVQATNEKLFF.

The chain combines TRBV14 with TRBJ1-1, with no clear D. Between the trimmed V and J ends, which lost 4 bases and 1 base, there was a span of 10 bases. The CDR3 consists of 14 residues. Germline assignment: CDR1 SGHDN and CDR2 FVKESK. The CDR3 DNA follows: TGTGCCAGCAGCCCTTTAACCGAGAACACTGAAGCTTTCTTT. It specifies CASSPLTENTEAFF. The variable domain in full, completed from reference TRBV14 and TRBJ1-1, reads EAGVTQFPSHSVIEKGQTVTLRCDPISGHDNLYWYRRVMGKEIKFLLHFVKESKQDESGMPNNRFLAERTGGTYSTLKVQPAELEDSGVYFCASSPLTENTEAFFGQGTRLTVV.

This clone was counted between two and nine times. The chain joins TRBV7-2 to TRBJ1-2; 9 bases are a match to TRBD1. The length of the CDR3 is 15 residues. The V and J ends lost 4 bases and 3 bases, in that order; junction bases with no gene match: 6. Germline CDR1 reads SGHTA; CDR2 reads FQGNSA. The CDR3 region is CASSYPGTGHYGYTF. CDR3 DNA: TGTGCCAGCAGCTACCCCGGGACAGGGCACTATGGCTACACCTTC.

The CDR3 here is CASSPRATGYNEQFF. DNA of the CDR3: TGCGCCAGCAGCCCAAGGGCGACAGGGTACAATGAGCAGTTCTTC. The chain employs TRBV5-1 and TRBJ2-1, with 7 bases identical to TRBD1. This CDR3 is built from 15 residues. Looked up from germline, CDR1 is SGHRS and CDR2 is YFSETQ. With 4 bases clipped from V and 4 bases from J, the junction kept 8 bases outside the gene matches.

This chain joins TRBV7-9 and TRBJ1-3, with a weak D call TRBD1 (5 bases). V lost 3 bases to trimming and J lost 1 base, with 13 bases between them. Germline lookup yields CDR1 SEHNR and CDR2 FQNEAQ (reference sequence). This CDR3 comprises 16 residues. The CDR3 loop is CASSFATGGSGNTIYF. The DNA of the CDR3 is TGTGCCAGCAGCTTCGCTACTGGGGGGTCTGGAAACACCATATATTTT.

This CDR3 is CATATGLGNNEQFF. CDR3 DNA: TGTGCCACCGCAACGGGACTGGGTAACAATGAGCAGTTCTTC. This chain connects TRBV9 to TRBJ2-1; D perhaps matches TRBD2 (6 bases). CDR3 size: 14 residues. V gave up 9 bases and J gave up 5 bases, with 18 bases separating them. CDR1 SGDLS and CDR2 YYNGEE come from the germline V gene. Supplemented by reference TRBV9 and TRBJ2-1, the full variable domain reads DSGVTQTPKHLITATGQRVTLRCSPRSGDLSVYWYQQSLDQGLQFLIQYYNGEERAKGNILERFSAQQFPDLHSELNLSSLELGDSALYFCATATGLGNNEQFFGPGTRLTVL.

The chain's CDR3 is CASSLQSNQPQHF. DNA for the CDR3: TGTGCCAGTAGTCTGCAGAGCAATCAGCCCCAGCATTTT. The V call is TRBV19, the J call TRBJ1-5; D gene unclear. CDR1 and CDR2 (germline): LNHDA, SQIVND (reference sequence). The CDR3 covers 13 residues. V was shortened by 5 bases and J by 1 base, with 6 bases between the two germline ends.

This clone was found once. The rearrangement joins TRBV7-3 to TRBJ1-1, with a tentative D call TRBD1 (5 bases). The CDR3 consists of 16 residues. V shed 0 bases and J shed 0 bases, with 11 bases lying between them. Germline V lookup: CDR1 SGHTA, CDR2 FQGTGA. The CDR3 DNA reads as TGTGCCAGCAGCTTAACGCCGGGGGTCATGAACACTGAAGCTTTCTTT. It specifies CASSLTPGVMNTEAFF.

This chain connects TRBV7-9 to TRBJ1-4; 7 bases are a match to TRBD1. V was clipped by 5 bases and J by 4 bases; unmatched bases: 4. Germline CDR1 SEHNR, CDR2 FQNEAQ (reference sequence). The CDR3 covers 14 residues. The chain's CDR3 is CASSGDRVNEKLFF. DNA of the CDR3: TGTGCCAGCAGCGGAGACAGGGTTAATGAAAAACTGTTTTTT.

The chain couples TRBV7-6 to TRBJ2-5; D unresolved. CDR3 size: 13 residues. The V gene's germline CDR1 is SGHVS and CDR2 FNYEAQ. With 2 bases removed from V and 5 bases from J, the gap between germline ends came to 9 bases. The CDR3 DNA is TGTGCCAGCAGCTTACAGCACGGCGAGACCCAGTACTTC. Amino acid sequence: CASSLQHGETQYF.

The V gene is TRBV27, the J gene TRBJ1-2, with D possibly matching TRBD1 (5 bases). The V and J ends lost 0 bases and 4 bases respectively, with 12 bases between them. Per germline, CDR1 MNHEY and CDR2 SMNVEV (reference sequence). The CDR3 consists of 15 residues. CDR3 nucleotide sequence: TGTGCCAGCAGTTTATCTTCAGGGAGCGGCTATGGCTACACCTTC. It codes for CASSLSSGSGYGYTF.

This clone was seen just once. The chain uses TRBV5-5 and TRBJ2-7; D is unclear. V gave up 0 bases and J gave up 1 base, with 8 bases separating them. The germline gives CDR1 SGHKS, CDR2 YYEKEE (reference sequence). This CDR3 spans 14 amino acids. CDR3 amino acids: CASSLGLLSYEQYF. The CDR3 DNA sequence: TGTGCCAGCAGCTTGGGGCTACTTTCCTACGAGCAGTACTTC.

This sequence joins TRBV2 and TRBJ2-4; no definite D call. CDR1 is SNHLY, CDR2 FYNNEI, per germline. The CDR3 extends over 13 amino acids. Trimming removed 6 bases from V and 5 bases from J, with 11 bases in between. The CDR3 protein is CASRSGRENIQYF. CDR3 coding DNA: TGTGCCAGCAGGTCTGGACGGGAAAACATTCAGTACTTC.

This chain links TRBV5-5 with TRBJ2-7, with 9 bases that match TRBD1. V shed 3 bases and J 2 bases; nucleotides not matched to a gene: 6. In germline, CDR1 is SGHKS, CDR2 YYEKEE (reference sequence). The CDR3 consists of 15 residues. The CDR3 DNA sequence: TGTGCCAGCAGCTGGGGGGACAGGGCTACCTACGAGCAGTACTTC. Translated: CASSWGDRATYEQYF.

The J gene is TRBJ2-5, the V gene TRBV7-2; 11 bases agree with TRBD2. The ends lost 5 bases at V and 5 bases at J; junction bases unmatched: 10. CDR1 and CDR2 (germline): SGHTA, FQGNSA. CDR3 size: 16 residues. The CDR3: CASSPELAGGVETQYF. CDR3 in DNA: TGTGCCAGCAGCCCCGAGTTAGCGGGGGGGGTGGAGACCCAGTACTTC.